This T cell receptor (beta chain) was sequenced during a study of control samples from healthy donors and cancer patients (TCRdb year 2020). Library prep was done by the immunoSEQ multiplex PCR assay. This is the immuneACCESS table as TCRdb keeps it, with only in-frame sequences that have V and J called. A part of the clones is gone; compared with another copy, unresolved V genes explain less than half, and the rest is unexplained. The sample yields around 200,000 clones; approximately 92% were counted once. The ten largest account for almost 1.5% of the sample. Concerning this clone: This clone's antigen is unknown. Within one base of it there is no much larger clone, and no base qualities were kept.

Looking up the germline V gene (reference sequence) yields CDR1 PRHDT and CDR2 FYEKMQ. V ends up 5 bases short and J 2 bases short, with an unmatched junction base count of 4. The cysteine opens and the phenylalanine closes a CDR3 of 14 amino acids. Of the read, only the CDR3 DNA is kept; its 42 bases are in frame from base 1. Input material: blood. The TCR comes from a young man in good health. The V and J genes are TRBV13 and TRBJ2-5; 8 bases in the junction line up with TRBD2. The CDR3 protein sequence reads: CASSAGGGQETQYF. The sequenced DNA: TGTGCCAGCAGCGCCGGGGGGGGACAAGAGACCCAGTACTTC. Joined to the reference TRBV13 and TRBJ2-5 proteins, this CDR3 gives the full variable domain: AAGVIQSPRHLIKEKRETATLKCYPIPRHDTVYWYQQGPGQDPQFLISFYEKMQSDKGSIPDRFSAQQFSDYHSELNMSSLELGDSALYFCASSAGGGQETQYFGPGTRLLVL.